The present T cell receptor beta chain was sequenced within a study of cytomegalovirus exposure and HLA in healthy donors. General study points: Reportedly, TCR beta sequences accurately predicted HLA-A and HLA-B alleles in most subjects. Per a later analysis, 15,000 to 20,000 TCR beta sequences showed association with HLA alleles at 0.05 false discovery rate. In an earlier analysis, about 90% or about 30%: the productive usage of most TCR beta V segments.

The PCR contained 60 Vbeta and 13 Jbeta primers. Sequencing was performed with immunoSEQ multiplex PCR; in TCRdb, only in-frame clones are kept and a portion is missing. This table holds around 160,000 clones. About this clone itself: Its target is unknown.

Trimming took off 5 bases at V and 8 bases at J, with 22 bases between the two ends. Germline lookup yields CDR1 MDHEN and CDR2 SYDVKM. This CDR3 is built from 16 residues. The source of this sequence is a woman aged 45-65 years in good health and CMV-seronegative. Source material: PBMCs. The chain has TRBV28 and TRBJ2-1, with D perhaps TRBD2 (6 bases). The DNA for the CDR3 is TGTGCCAGCAGTCCCGATCTGGGGGGAGGTCCCCATGAGCAGTTCTTC. Its translation is CASSPDLGGGPHEQFF.